The sample holds a few counts of the clone carrying this T cell receptor (beta chain). Germline V gene lookup returns CDR1 WSHSY and CDR2 SAAADI. The CDR3 contains 14 residues. Trimming stripped 0 bases from V and 3 bases from J, with 9 bases between. The data derive from a study of blood T cell repertoires in COVID-19. Study-level background: Some COVID-19 samples were acute and others convalescent; all came from the United States, Italy and Spain. Sample material is recorded as cDNA or gDNA derived from T cells, B-cell-depleted T cells, or PBMCs.

Authors' processing steps: Reference gene primer amplification in the assay estimated nucleated cell counts. Here immunoSEQ multiplex PCR was the method, and the copy in TCRdb shows in-frame clones only, minus some. V and J calls plus clone size are reproduced from that table; the DNA served to infer D and trimming. The data show about 15,000 clones, 76% seen once. The material sequenced was peripheral blood. J is TRBJ2-7 and V is TRBV10-2; tentatively, D is TRBD1 (5 bases). This clonotype originated in a man between 65 and 85 years old with active or convalescent COVID-19. CDR3 amino acids: CASSESGQGYEQYF. Here the CDR3 DNA reads TGCGCCAGCAGTGAGTCGGGCCAGGGCTACGAGCAGTACTTC.